Following are 31 T cell receptor beta chains from one sample sequenced in a study of blood T cell repertoires in COVID-19. Sequencing used immunoSEQ multiplex PCR; TCRdb keeps in-frame clones, though not all of them. The sample has 310,000 or so clones; about 84% are singletons. Sequencing input: peripheral blood. These receptors all stem from a woman between 50 and 59 years old with acute or convalescent COVID-19.

V usage is TRBV27 and J usage is TRBJ2-3, with D perhaps matching TRBD1 (5 bases). Germline CDR1 MNHEY, CDR2 SMNVEV (reference sequence). The CDR3 is 16 amino acids. V lost 4 bases and J lost 4, with 18 bases in between. DNA of the CDR3: TGTGCCAGCAGTTACCCCCCAGGGCATGGTCCAGATACGCAGTATTTT. Translating gives CASSYPPGHGPDTQYF.

V is TRBV19 and J is TRBJ1-2, with TRBD1 matching over 9 bases. This CDR3 is 15 amino acids long. V gave up 4 bases and J gave up 6 bases; unmatched junction bases: 9. The germline V gene has CDR1 LNHDA and CDR2 SQIVND (reference sequence). The CDR3 DNA reads TGTGCCAGTAGTAAGGGACAGGGAAACCTCCATGGCTACACCTTC. This sequence encodes CASSKGQGNLHGYTF.

The chain couples TRBV5-1 to TRBJ1-1; 7 bases are a match to TRBD1. Trimming took 3 bases from V and 1 from J; bases not matched to a gene: 3. The CDR3 has 14 amino acids. Germline V gene lookup returns CDR1 SGHRS and CDR2 YFSETQ. This CDR3 is CASSSGQPNTEAFF. The DNA for the CDR3 is TGCGCCAGCAGCTCGGGACAGCCGAACACTGAAGCTTTCTTT.

V is TRBV11-3 and J is TRBJ2-1, with 14 bases that match TRBD2. Germline-derived CDR1 and CDR2 are SGHNT and YENEEA. The CDR3 runs to 16 residues. The J segment lost 7 bases and the V segment lost 5 bases, leaving 7 bases of the junction unmatched. In nucleotides, the CDR3 is TGTGCCAGCAGCAACTCGGGACTAGCGGGAGAAAATGAGCAGTTCTTC. This translates into CASSNSGLAGENEQFF.

V gene TRBV27 combines with J gene TRBJ1-6; D gene ambiguous. Trimming pared 9 bases from V and 0 bases from J, leaving 21 bases between. Germline V gene sequence: CDR1 MNHEY, CDR2 SMNVEV (reference sequence). The CDR3 runs to 18 residues. CDR3 nucleotides: TGTGCCAGACCTCACGGAGACCGCCCAAGCTCCTATAATTCACCCCTCCACTTT. This translates into CARPHGDRPSSYNSPLHF.

CDR3 loop: CASSLDPPPLAPRYEQYF. The CDR3 nucleotides read TGTGCCAGCAGCTTAGACCCCCCCCCGCTAGCGCCTCGTTACGAGCAGTACTTC. This chain joins TRBV7-2 and TRBJ2-7; a weak D match, TRBD2 (6 bases). This CDR3 contains 18 residues. V lost 1 base, J lost 4 bases, and 23 bases lay in between. CDR1 SGHTA and CDR2 FQGNSA come from the germline V gene.

The chain couples TRBV27 to TRBJ2-5; D remains ambiguous. Looked up from germline, CDR1 is MNHEY and CDR2 is SMNVEV (reference sequence). The CDR3 is 13 residues long. The V gene lost 6 bases and the J gene lost 3 bases, with 11 bases spanning the gap. The CDR3 sequence is CASSYNLEETQYF. CDR3 nucleotides: TGTGCCAGCAGCTATAACCTCGAAGAGACCCAGTACTTC.

The rearrangement links TRBV7-3 to TRBJ2-2; D not certain. Between the trimmed V and J ends, which lost 2 bases and 5 bases, there was a span of 3 bases. This CDR3 spans 12 amino acids. CDR1 is SGHTA, CDR2 FQGTGA, per germline. The CDR3 coding sequence is TGTGCCAGCAGCTTACAAACCGGGGAGCTGTTTTTT. This encodes CASSLQTGELFF. Complete variable domain (other parts from reference TRBV7-3 and TRBJ2-2): GAGVSQTPSNKVTEKGKYVELRCDPISGHTALYWYRQSLGQGPEFLIYFQGTGAADDSGLPNDRFFAVRPEGSVSTLKIQRTERGDSAVYLCASSLQTGELFFGEGSRLTVL.

This rearrangement joins TRBV19 to TRBJ2-4, with D tentatively TRBD1 (5 bases). Germline V gene sequence: CDR1 LNHDA, CDR2 SQIVND (reference sequence). The CDR3 totals 17 residues. V lost 4 bases and J lost 0, with 16 bases in between. As DNA, the CDR3 is TGTGCCAGTAGTAATTATAGAGACAGTCTAGCCAAAAACATTCAGTACTTC. This encodes CASSNYRDSLAKNIQYF. The full variable domain, with the rest looked up from reference TRBV19 and TRBJ2-4, is DGGITQSPKYLFRKEGQNVTLSCEQNLNHDAMYWYRQDPGQGLRLIYYSQIVNDFQKGDIAEGYSVSREKKESFPLTVTSAQKNPTAFYLCASSNYRDSLAKNIQYFGAGTRLSVL.

V is TRBV5-1 and J is TRBJ2-7; perhaps TRBD1 as D (5 bases). The CDR3 sequence is 15 residues long. Germline CDR1 reads SGHRS; CDR2 reads YFSETQ. Trimming took off 4 bases at V and 0 bases at J, with 14 bases between the two ends. CDR3 bases: TGCGCCAGCAGCCCCAAGACAGAAAGCTCCTACGAGCAGTACTTC. Protein product: CASSPKTESSYEQYF.

V is TRBV7-9 and J is TRBJ2-7; no reliable D call. The CDR3 loop spans 13 amino acids. V was shortened by 2 bases and J by 7 bases, with 12 bases between the two germline ends. Germline assignment: CDR1 SEHNR and CDR2 FQNEAQ (reference sequence). The CDR3 spells CASSLRVPQEQYF. The CDR3 nucleotides read TGTGCCAGCAGCTTACGGGTCCCCCAAGAGCAGTACTTC. Filled out from reference TRBV7-9 and TRBJ2-7, the complete variable domain reads DTGVSQNPRHKITKRGQNVTFRCDPISEHNRLYWYRQTLGQGPEFLTYFQNEAQLEKSRLLSDRFSAERPKGSFSTLEIQRTEQGDSAMYLCASSLRVPQEQYFGPGTRLTVT.

The chain links TRBV4-1 to TRBJ2-7; 8 bases map to TRBD2. With V trimmed by 0 bases and J by 6 bases, 13 bases remained unmatched. Germline V gene sequence: CDR1 MGHRA, CDR2 YSYEKL. The length of the CDR3 is 17 residues. The CDR3 bases are TGCGCCAGCAGCCAAGAGGCTTCGGGACTAGGGTTAAGCGAGCAGTACTTC. Its translation: CASSQEASGLGLSEQYF.

The chain employs TRBV18 and TRBJ2-3; D not certain. The germline V gene encodes CDR1 KGHSH and CDR2 LQKENI. The CDR3 contains 12 residues. Trimming pared 6 bases from V and 2 bases from J, leaving 6 bases between. The CDR3 sequence is CASSLSTDTQYF. CDR3 bases: TGTGCCAGCTCCCTTTCCACAGATACGCAGTATTTT. The whole variable domain, remainder taken from reference TRBV18 and TRBJ2-3, is NAGVMQNPRHLVRRRGQEARLRCSPMKGHSHVYWYRQLPEEGLKFMVYLQKENIIDESGMPKERFSAEFPKEGPSILRIQQVVRGDSAAYFCASSLSTDTQYFGPGTRLTVL.

The chain combines TRBV27 with TRBJ2-5, with D maybe TRBD1 (7 bases). CDR1 is MNHEY, CDR2 SMNVEV, per germline (reference sequence). The CDR3 length is 14 residues. Trimming left V 8 bases short and J 5 bases short, with 18 bases between. In DNA form, the CDR3 reads TGTGCCAGCCTCAAAAGGGCAGGGGGGGAGACCCAGTACTTC. It encodes CASLKRAGGETQYF.

This clone came up once. The rearrangement joins TRBV7-2 to TRBJ1-5; possible D gene TRBD1, 6 bases. Between the trimmed V and J ends, which lost 2 bases and 8 bases, there was a span of 10 bases. The CDR3 has 13 amino acids. Germline CDR1 reads SGHTA; CDR2 reads FQGNSA. The CDR3 DNA follows: TGTGCCAGCAGCTTACAGGGGATAAAGCCCCAGCATTTT. This translates into CASSLQGIKPQHF.

The chain has TRBV7-2 and TRBJ2-7, with TRBD1 matching over 9 bases. The CDR3 totals 14 residues. Trimming at V came to 0 bases and at J to 3 bases, leaving 0 bases not matched to a gene. From germline, CDR1 is SGHTA and CDR2 FQGNSA. For the CDR3, the DNA is TGTGCCAGCAGCTTAGCGGGACAGGGCTACGAGCAGTACTTC. Its protein is CASSLAGQGYEQYF.

The V gene is TRBV20-1, the J gene TRBJ1-2; D possibly corresponds to TRBD1 (6 bases). Germline CDR1 DFQATT, CDR2 SNEGSKA (reference sequence). V lost 4 bases and J lost 8, with 11 bases in between. This CDR3 has 11 residues. CDR3 DNA sequence: TGCAGTGCTAAGGGACACCCGGGCTACACCTTC. This translates into CSAKGHPGYTF.

The chain is built from TRBV19 and TRBJ1-1; D perhaps matches TRBD1 (5 bases). Germline CDR1 and CDR2: LNHDA and SQIVND (reference sequence). Trimming took 5 bases from V and 1 from J, leaving 17 bases between them. This CDR3 spans 16 amino acids. CDR3 in amino acids: CASSGHRRDRNTEAFF. CDR3 bases: TGTGCCAGTAGTGGACATCGGAGGGATAGGAACACTGAAGCTTTCTTT.

This rearrangement joins TRBV15 to TRBJ2-7; no reliable D call. The CDR3 has 13 residues. Germline CDR1 and CDR2: LNHNV and YYDKDF (reference sequence). V gave up 3 bases and J gave up 0 bases, with 6 bases separating them. The CDR3 protein is CATSSLNSYEQYF. CDR3 coding DNA: TGTGCCACCAGCAGTCTTAACTCCTACGAGCAGTACTTC. The variable domain in full, completed from reference TRBV15 and TRBJ2-7, reads DAMVIQNPRYQVTQFGKPVTLSCSQTLNHNVMYWYQQKSSQAPKLLFHYYDKDFNNEADTPDNFQSRRPNTSFCFLDIRSPGLGDTAMYLCATSSLNSYEQYFGPGTRLTVT.

The chain is built from TRBV27 and TRBJ1-5, with D tentatively TRBD1 (5 bases). Germline CDR1 MNHEY, CDR2 SMNVEV (reference sequence). The CDR3 runs 14 residues. V was trimmed by 6 bases and J by 6 bases, leaving 15 bases between them. The CDR3 spells CASSFGGAGQPQHF. The CDR3, as DNA: TGTGCCAGCAGCTTCGGGGGTGCGGGTCAGCCCCAGCATTTT.

The chain employs TRBV15 and TRBJ2-3, with 7 bases fitting TRBD1. This CDR3 has 12 residues. J gave up 10 bases and V 1 base, and 2 bases lay outside the gene matches. CDR1 is LNHNV and CDR2 is YYDKDF in the germline V gene (reference sequence). CDR3 sequence (DNA): TGTGCCACCAGCAGAGCTACAGGGGCGCAGTATTTT. Residues: CATSRATGAQYF.

In this sample, this clone turned up a few times. The chain is built from TRBV6-5 and TRBJ2-3, with no clear D. Germline lookup yields CDR1 MNHEY and CDR2 SVGAGI. CDR3 length: 14 amino acids. Between the trimmed V and J ends, which lost 6 bases and 1 base, there was a span of 11 bases. This CDR3 is CASRVGLGTDTQYF. The DNA of the CDR3 is TGTGCCAGCAGGGTCGGTCTTGGCACAGATACGCAGTATTTT.

A note on this clone: Other nucleotide sequences from this sample produce the same CDR3. V and J are TRBV7-9 and TRBJ2-7; 7 bases are shared with TRBD1. Germline CDR1 SEHNR, CDR2 FQNEAQ (reference sequence). The V segment lost 4 bases and the J segment 0 bases; nucleotides outside the gene matches: 6. The CDR3 is 15 amino acids. CDR3 region: CASSSRQGSSYEQYF. The CDR3 nucleotides read TGTGCCAGCAGCTCCCGACAGGGTTCCTCCTACGAGCAGTACTTC.

CDR3 bases: TGTGCCAGCAGCCACACAGGGGGCACCGGGGAGCTGTTTTTT. Its protein is CASSHTGGTGELFF. The chain carries TRBV11-1 and TRBJ2-2; 8 positions agree with TRBD1. V dropped 5 bases and J dropped 4; count of bases not matched to a gene: 3. Germline CDR1 SGHAT, CDR2 FQDESV (reference sequence). This CDR3 comprises 14 residues.

This clone is a singleton in its sample. V and J are TRBV6-2 or TRBV6-3 and TRBJ1-5; 12 positions match TRBD1. The trim removed 5 bases at V and 11 bases at J, leaving 4 bases unmatched. This CDR3 region has 13 residues. The germline V gene has CDR1 MNHEY and CDR2 SVGEGT. The CDR3 protein is CASSAGTGGSQHF. In DNA, the CDR3 is TGTGCCAGCAGTGCCGGGACAGGGGGCTCCCAGCATTTT.

This chain connects TRBV19 to TRBJ1-1, with D possibly matching TRBD1 (6 bases). Germline-derived CDR1 and CDR2 are LNHDA and SQIVND (reference sequence). The CDR3 has 15 residues. With 3 bases removed from V and 0 bases from J, the gap between germline ends came to 11 bases. In DNA form, the CDR3 reads TGTGCCAGTAGTATTACCGGGGGGCTGAACACTGAAGCTTTCTTT. Amino acid sequence: CASSITGGLNTEAFF. Drawing the rest from reference TRBV19 and TRBJ1-1, the complete variable domain is DGGITQSPKYLFRKEGQNVTLSCEQNLNHDAMYWYRQDPGQGLRLIYYSQIVNDFQKGDIAEGYSVSREKKESFPLTVTSAQKNPTAFYLCASSITGGLNTEAFFGQGTRLTVV.

The rearrangement joins TRBV7-8 to TRBJ2-1, with a tentative D call TRBD1 (5 bases). The CDR3 runs to 14 residues. Germline CDR1 SGHVS, CDR2 FQNEAQ. Trimming took off 6 bases at V and 3 bases at J, with 12 bases between the two ends. CDR3 amino acids: CASRDKANYNEQFF. The CDR3 coding sequence is TGTGCCAGCAGGGACAAGGCAAACTACAATGAGCAGTTCTTC.

The rearrangement joins TRBV5-5 to TRBJ1-2; no clear D. Germline CDR1 and CDR2: SGHKS and YYEKEE (reference sequence). V shed 1 base and J shed 0 bases, with 10 bases lying between them. The CDR3 length is 15 residues. The CDR3 DNA follows: TGTGCCAGCAGCTTGAACACCGCAGCTAACTATGGCTACACCTTC. It specifies CASSLNTAANYGYTF. Supplemented by reference TRBV5-5 and TRBJ1-2, the full variable domain reads DAGVTQSPTHLIKTRGQQVTLRCSPISGHKSVSWYQQVLGQGPQFIFQYYEKEERGRGNFPDRFSARQFPNYSSELNVNALLLGDSALYLCASSLNTAANYGYTFGSGTRLTVV.

This clone has a handful of counts. This chain uses TRBV6-5 with TRBJ1-6, with D possibly being TRBD1 (5 bases). The ends were cut back, 2 bases at V and 7 bases at J, with 15 bases in the middle. Germline CDR1 MNHEY, CDR2 SVGAGI. This CDR3 spans 16 amino acids. The CDR3: CASSYGTGQYNSPLHF. The CDR3 DNA is TGTGCCAGCAGTTACGGAACAGGACAATACAATTCACCCCTCCACTTT.

The rearrangement uses TRBV2 and TRBJ2-3; 9 bases are shared with TRBD2. The CDR3 runs to 16 residues. V shed 6 bases, J shed 6 bases, and the junction held 13 bases outside the gene matches. Germline assignment: CDR1 SNHLY and CDR2 FYNNEI. The CDR3: CASSKGLAGKWDTQYF. The DNA for the CDR3 is TGTGCCAGCAGCAAGGGACTAGCAGGGAAGTGGGATACGCAGTATTTT.

The V call is TRBV14, the J call TRBJ1-5; D not resolved. Germline V CDR1 and CDR2: SGHDN, FVKESK. The CDR3 covers 11 residues. V lost 6 bases to trimming and J lost 9 bases, with 9 bases between them. The CDR3 nucleotides read TGTGCCAGCAGTTCTGAGGGGCCCCAGCATTTT. Its protein product is CASSSEGPQHF.